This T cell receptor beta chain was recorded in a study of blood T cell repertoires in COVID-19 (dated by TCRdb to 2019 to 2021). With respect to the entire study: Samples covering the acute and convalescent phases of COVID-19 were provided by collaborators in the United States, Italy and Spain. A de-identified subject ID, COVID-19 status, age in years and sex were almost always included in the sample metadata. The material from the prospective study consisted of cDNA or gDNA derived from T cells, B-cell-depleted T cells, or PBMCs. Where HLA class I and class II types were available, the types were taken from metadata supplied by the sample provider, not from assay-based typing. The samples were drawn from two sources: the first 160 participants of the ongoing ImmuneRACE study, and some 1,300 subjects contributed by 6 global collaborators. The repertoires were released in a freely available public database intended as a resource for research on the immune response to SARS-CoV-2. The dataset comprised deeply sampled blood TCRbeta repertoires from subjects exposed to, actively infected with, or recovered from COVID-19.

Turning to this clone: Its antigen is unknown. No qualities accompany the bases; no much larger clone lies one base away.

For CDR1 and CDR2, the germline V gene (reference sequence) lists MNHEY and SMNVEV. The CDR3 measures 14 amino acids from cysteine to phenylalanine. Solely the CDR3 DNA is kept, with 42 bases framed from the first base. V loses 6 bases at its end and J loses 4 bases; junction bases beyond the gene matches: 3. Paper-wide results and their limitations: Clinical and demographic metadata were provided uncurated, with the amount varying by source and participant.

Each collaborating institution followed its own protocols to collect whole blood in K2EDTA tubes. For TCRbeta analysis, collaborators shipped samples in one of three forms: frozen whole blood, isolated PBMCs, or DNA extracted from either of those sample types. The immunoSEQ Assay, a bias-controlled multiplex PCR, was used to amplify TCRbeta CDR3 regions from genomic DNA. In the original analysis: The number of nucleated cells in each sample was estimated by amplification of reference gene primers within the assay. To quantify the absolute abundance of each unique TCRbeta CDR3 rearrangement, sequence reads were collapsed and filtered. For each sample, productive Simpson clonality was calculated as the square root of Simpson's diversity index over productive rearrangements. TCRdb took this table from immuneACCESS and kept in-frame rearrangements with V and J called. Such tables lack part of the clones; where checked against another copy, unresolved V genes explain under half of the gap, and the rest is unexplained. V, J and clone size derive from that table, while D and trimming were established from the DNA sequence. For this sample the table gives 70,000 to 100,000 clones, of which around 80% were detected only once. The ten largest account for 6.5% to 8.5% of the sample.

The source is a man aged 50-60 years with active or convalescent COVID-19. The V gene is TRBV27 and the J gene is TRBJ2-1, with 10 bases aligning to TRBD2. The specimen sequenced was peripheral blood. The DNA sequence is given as TGTGCCAGCAGCCAGCGGGGGGGGTACAATGAGCAGTTCTTC. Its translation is CASSQRGGYNEQFF.